This TCR beta chain appears in the sequencing data of a study of cytomegalovirus exposure and HLA in healthy donors. Primers: 60 Vbeta forward and 13 Jbeta reverse. Generated by immunoSEQ multiplex PCR, the TCRdb table keeps only in-frame clones and is missing some. The profile shows some 130,000 clones, 79% of them singletons. The clonotype was recovered from a man between 35 and 55 years old in good health and CMV-seropositive. What was sequenced was PBMCs.

Here the CDR3 DNA reads TGCGCCAGCAGCTTTATGGGACAGGCGAACACCGGGGAGCTGTTTTTT. This encodes CASSFMGQANTGELFF. The V and J genes are TRBV5-1 and TRBJ2-2; 8 nucleotides align to TRBD1. Germline CDR1 SGHRS, CDR2 YFSETQ. The trim removed 2 bases at V and 0 bases at J, leaving 3 bases unmatched. CDR3 length equals 16 residues.